This T cell receptor (beta chain) is drawn from a study of cytomegalovirus exposure and HLA in healthy donors. Study-level results: Among the CMV-associated chains, three were confirmed in vitro as specific for CMV antigens. Being productive about 90% or about 30% of the time was typical of most TCR beta V segments in an earlier analysis.

The PCR ran on 60 Vbeta and 13 Jbeta primers. How the authors handled the data: Counted up in a later analysis, unique TCR beta chains came to about 80 million, with around 9.9 million shared. Libraries were prepared by immunoSEQ multiplex PCR; TCRdb keeps only in-frame clonotypes and omits some of them. V and J calls and clone size come straight from that table; D and trimming were deduced from the DNA. The table lists about 130,000 clones, around 82% of them singletons. Germline CDR1 is SGHNT and CDR2 is YYREEE (reference sequence). V lost 4 bases and J lost 7, with 17 bases in between. The CDR3 contains 14 residues. As to this clone: Its target is not known.

The sample comprised PBMCs. The receptor was isolated from a male donor in good health and CMV-seropositive. The V gene is TRBV5-4, the J gene TRBJ2-5, with D perhaps matching TRBD2 (5 bases). This CDR3 is CASSGKSSEGTQYF. Here the CDR3 DNA reads TGTGCCAGCAGCGGGAAAAGTTCCGAGGGGACCCAGTACTTC.